This entry concerns a single TCR beta chain. The entry originates in a study of cytomegalovirus exposure and HLA in healthy donors. Vbeta (60) and Jbeta (13) primers were used in the PCR. As handled by the study authors: In a later analysis, the count reached 75 million to 90 million unique TCR beta chains, with roughly 12 million shared. Here immunoSEQ multiplex PCR was the method, and the copy in TCRdb shows in-frame clones only, minus some. D and trimming come from the DNA, and the V and J calls and clone size come from that table. The sample lists roughly 180,000 clones; about four fifths were seen once. Germline CDR1 is SGHNT and CDR2 is YENEEA. The V gene lost 4 bases and the J gene lost 3 bases, with 5 bases spanning the gap. The CDR3 runs to 12 residues.

The specimen sequenced was PBMCs. The receptor was isolated from a man aged 18 to 30 in good health and CMV-seronegative. V is TRBV11-3 and J is TRBJ2-3; D gene ambiguous. CDR3 sequence: CASSSRTDTQYF. The CDR3 DNA reads as TGTGCCAGCAGCTCGCGTACAGATACGCAGTATTTT.